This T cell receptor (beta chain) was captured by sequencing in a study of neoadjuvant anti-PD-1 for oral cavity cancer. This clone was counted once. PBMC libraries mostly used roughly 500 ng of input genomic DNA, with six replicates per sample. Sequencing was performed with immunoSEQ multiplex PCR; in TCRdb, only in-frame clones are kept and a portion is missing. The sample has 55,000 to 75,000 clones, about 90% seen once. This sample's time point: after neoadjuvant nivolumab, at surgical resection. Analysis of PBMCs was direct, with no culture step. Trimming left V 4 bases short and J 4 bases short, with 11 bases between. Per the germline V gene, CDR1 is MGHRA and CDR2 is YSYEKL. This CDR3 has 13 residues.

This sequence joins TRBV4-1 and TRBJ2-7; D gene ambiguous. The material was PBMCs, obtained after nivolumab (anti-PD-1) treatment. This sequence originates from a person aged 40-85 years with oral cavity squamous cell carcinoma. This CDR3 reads CASSPDTSYEQYF. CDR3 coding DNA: TGCGCCAGCAGCCCAGACACTTCTTACGAGCAGTACTTC.